This T cell receptor (beta chain) was profiled in a study of tumor-infiltrating lymphocytes in primary liver carcinoma. With 7 bases clipped from V and 2 bases from J, the junction kept 6 bases outside the gene matches. CDR3 size: 15 residues. Per germline, CDR1 MNHNS and CDR2 SASEGT. As for this clonotype: A clone one base away is much larger, so this may be a read error.

Unsorted whole blood served as the source of blood RNA, and germline DNA was extracted as well. TCR beta cDNA was reverse-transcribed from roughly 0.45 ug of total RNA. The reaction used a constant-region primer and ProtoScript II reverse transcriptase. Modified slightly, ARM-PCR produced TCR beta libraries over three nested multiplex PCR rounds. TRBV1-TRBV30 forward primers and a C-beta reverse primer were used in the first two PCR rounds, which each ran for about 11 cycles. TCRdb re-called the multiplex PCR reads through MiXCR, storing one row per CDR3 protein. The sample shows 330,000 or so distinct CDR3 sequences, less than 65% of them seen only once.

The sample consisted of peripheral blood. The V gene is TRBV6-1, the J gene TRBJ2-3; TRBD2 agrees at 10 bases. This TCR derives from a middle-aged man with primary liver carcinoma and hepatitis B virus infection. For the CDR3, the DNA is TGTGCCAGCACCCCGACTAGCGGGTACACAGATACGCAGTATTTT. This translates into CASTPTSGYTDTQYF.